The 24 T cell receptor beta chains below all came from one sample that was sequenced in a study of blood T cell repertoires in COVID-19 (dated by TCRdb to about 2020). The library came from the immunoSEQ multiplex PCR assay. TCRdb took over this immuneACCESS table, retaining in-frame rearrangements with V and J assigned. Such tables are incomplete; in checked studies, under half of the missing clones stem from an unresolved V gene, and the remainder is unexplained. Present in this sample are about 190,000 clones, roughly 80% of which were seen just once. The top ten constitute about 13% of the sample. Sequenced input: peripheral blood. The receptor set was obtained from a man aged 45-65 years who had recovered from COVID-19.

This clone appeared a few times. The chain uses TRBV7-2 and TRBJ2-1; no clear D gene. The CDR3 loop spans 11 amino acids. Trimming took off 5 bases at V and 9 bases at J, with 8 bases between the two ends. Germline V gives CDR1 SGHTA, CDR2 FQGNSA. CDR3 coding DNA: TGTGCCAGCAGCACAGAAGGTGAGCAGTTCTTC. It yields the protein CASSTEGEQFF.

The chain is built from TRBV7-9 and TRBJ2-2; 13 bases are a match to TRBD2. Germline CDR1 and CDR2: SEHNR and FQNEAQ (reference sequence). The CDR3 spans 18 residues. V lost 2 bases to trimming and J lost 4 bases; unmatched junction nucleotides: 7. The CDR3 region has the DNA TGTGCCAGCAGCTTAACCCGACTAGCGGGAGGAATCACCGGGGAGCTGTTTTTT. Amino acid sequence: CASSLTRLAGGITGELFF. Combining the CDR3 with reference TRBV7-9 and TRBJ2-2 gives the whole variable domain DTGVSQNPRHKITKRGQNVTFRCDPISEHNRLYWYRQTLGQGPEFLTYFQNEAQLEKSRLLSDRFSAERPKGSFSTLEIQRTEQGDSAMYLCASSLTRLAGGITGELFFGEGSRLTVL.

V is TRBV6-4 and J is TRBJ1-4; TRBD1 is a possible D gene (6 bases). V dropped 6 bases and J dropped 6 bases, with 20 bases sitting between them. This CDR3 has 16 residues. Germline assignment: CDR1 MRHNA and CDR2 SNTAGT. CDR3 in amino acids: CASSTLTGTWDEKLFF. In DNA form, the CDR3 reads TGTGCCAGCAGCACCCTCACCGGGACATGGGATGAAAAACTGTTTTTT.

The chain links TRBV19 to TRBJ2-6; TRBD1 matches at 11 bases. The CDR3 has 18 residues. Trimming cost V 7 bases and J 1 base; bases outside gene matches: 9. Germline lookup yields CDR1 LNHDA and CDR2 SQIVND (reference sequence). The CDR3 loop reads CASKVLGQGDSGANVLTF. CDR3 DNA: TGTGCCAGTAAAGTGTTGGGACAGGGGGATTCTGGGGCCAACGTCCTGACTTTC.

The V call is TRBV9, the J call TRBJ2-1; D is unclear. This CDR3 comprises 12 residues. Germline loops: CDR1 SGDLS, CDR2 YYNGEE. V shed 2 bases and J shed 6 bases, with 6 bases lying between them. The DNA for the CDR3 is TGTGCCAGCAGCGTCCACAGCAATGAGCAGTTCTTC. As protein: CASSVHSNEQFF.

V usage is TRBV7-3 and J usage is TRBJ1-6, with 7 bases matching TRBD1. The ends lost 6 bases at V and 6 bases at J; junction bases unmatched: 5. The CDR3 spans 14 residues. Germline CDR1 SGHTA, CDR2 FQGTGA. CDR3 in DNA: TGTGCCAGCAGTCGGGACAGTTCTAATTCACCCCTCCACTTT. Translated, it gives CASSRDSSNSPLHF.

CDR3 nucleotides: TGTGCCAGCAGTGACTCCTTGGGCGGGCTGAGTTCGTCTGACACTGAAGCTTTCTTT. As protein: CASSDSLGGLSSSDTEAFF. V and J are TRBV6-4 and TRBJ1-1; no definite D call. There are 19 residues in the CDR3. The germline V gene has CDR1 MRHNA and CDR2 SNTAGT. V lost 0 bases and J 3 bases, leaving 23 bases between the germline ends.

The sample holds one count of this clone. This rearrangement joins TRBV19 to TRBJ1-2; D possibly corresponds to TRBD1 (5 bases). The CDR3 contains 14 residues. V was cut by 1 base and J by 4 bases, with 10 bases left in between. Germline CDR1 and CDR2: LNHDA and SQIVND (reference sequence). In DNA form, the CDR3 reads TGTGCCAGTAGTATAGTTAGGACAACCTATGGCTACACCTTC. Its protein product is CASSIVRTTYGYTF.

V is TRBV10-3 and J is TRBJ2-2; 7 bases agree with TRBD1. CDR3 length: 16 residues. J gave up 4 bases and V 4 bases, and 9 bases lay outside the gene matches. The germline V gene has CDR1 ENHRY and CDR2 SYGVKD. CDR3 residues: CAISAGTAVGTGELFF. CDR3 nucleotides: TGTGCCATCAGTGCGGGGACAGCCGTGGGCACCGGGGAGCTGTTTTTT.

This sequence joins TRBV7-3 and TRBJ2-7; no definite D call. V lost 5 bases and J lost 2, with 10 bases in between. CDR1 and CDR2 (germline): SGHTA, FQGTGA. The CDR3 is 13 amino acids. CDR3 nucleotide sequence: TGTGCCAGCAGCCGCTCACCTACCTACGAGCAGTACTTC. Translated: CASSRSPTYEQYF.

The chain uses TRBV15 and TRBJ2-1, with TRBD2 identical over 9 bases. This CDR3 is built from 12 residues. CDR1 is LNHNV and CDR2 is YYDKDF in the germline V gene (reference sequence). V lost 0 bases and J lost 15; bases outside the gene matches: 3. CDR3 residues: CATSREGLARFF. The CDR3 DNA is TGTGCCACCAGCAGAGAGGGACTAGCTCGGTTCTTC.

This rearrangement joins TRBV10-3 to TRBJ1-1; 7 bases agree with TRBD1. The CDR3 contains 12 residues. J gave up 5 bases and V 6 bases, and 3 bases lay outside the gene matches. Germline V CDR1 and CDR2: ENHRY, SYGVKD. The CDR3 loop reads CAISPRGTEAFF. The DNA for the CDR3 is TGTGCCATCAGCCCCAGGGGGACTGAAGCTTTCTTT.

The chain couples TRBV10-3 to TRBJ2-1, with 7 bases fitting TRBD1. The CDR3 loop spans 13 amino acids. The J segment lost 5 bases and the V segment lost 3 bases, leaving 1 base of the junction unmatched. Germline loops: CDR1 ENHRY, CDR2 SYGVKD. CDR3 region: CAISDGTDNEQFF. The CDR3, as DNA: TGTGCCATCAGTGACGGGACAGACAATGAGCAGTTCTTC.

The CDR3 bases are TGTGCCAGCAGAACAAACAGCTACGAGCAGTACTTC. This sequence encodes CASRTNSYEQYF. This chain uses TRBV28 with TRBJ2-7, with no clear D. This CDR3 is built from 12 residues. The V gene lost 6 bases and the J gene lost 3 bases, with 9 bases spanning the gap. CDR1 is MDHEN, CDR2 SYDVKM, per germline.

The rearrangement uses TRBV5-1 and TRBJ1-1; 7 bases are a match to TRBD1. The CDR3 sequence is 16 residues long. Losses at the gene ends were 7 bases for V and 7 bases for J; bases not matched to a gene: 19. The germline V gene encodes CDR1 SGHRS and CDR2 YFSETQ. DNA of the CDR3: TGCGCCAGCCATGATAGGCCCGGAAGCTCAGGGGGTGAAGCTTTCTTT. Protein: CASHDRPGSSGGEAFF.

This chain joins TRBV19 and TRBJ2-1; D possibly corresponds to TRBD2 (5 bases). The CDR3 spans 14 residues. The germline gives CDR1 LNHDA, CDR2 SQIVND (reference sequence). V lost 7 bases to trimming and J lost 8 bases, with 18 bases between them. The CDR3 bases are TGTGCCAGTAACAGAGGGATAGCCATACATGAGCAGTTCTTC. This encodes CASNRGIAIHEQFF.

The V call is TRBV6-5, the J call TRBJ1-1, with 9 bases aligning to TRBD1. The CDR3 consists of 15 residues. The germline CDR1 and CDR2 sequences are MNHEY and SVGAGI. Germline trimming cut 4 bases from V and 1 base from J; bases unmatched to any gene: 4. The CDR3 sequence: CASSSRQGGNTEAFF. The CDR3 bases are TGTGCCAGCAGTTCACGACAGGGGGGGAACACTGAAGCTTTCTTT.

J is TRBJ1-3 and V is TRBV14, with 10 bases aligning to TRBD1. CDR1 is SGHDN and CDR2 is FVKESK in the germline V gene. V shed 4 bases and J 4 bases; nucleotides not matched to a gene: 4. This CDR3 spans 15 amino acids. CDR3 protein: CASSRGTGEGNTIYF. Here the CDR3 DNA reads TGTGCCAGCAGCCGGGGGACAGGGGAAGGAAACACCATATATTTT.

This clone was counted between two and nine times. The chain is built from TRBV29-1 and TRBJ1-2, with 10 bases that match TRBD1. J was trimmed by 5 bases and V by 1 base; bases with no gene match: 7. This CDR3 region has 15 residues. From germline, CDR1 is SQVTM and CDR2 ANQGSEA. As DNA, the CDR3 is TGCAGCGTTGAAGGGGACAGGGGATTCGGGTATGGCTACACCTTC. Amino acids: CSVEGDRGFGYGYTF. Looking up the rest from reference TRBV29-1 and TRBJ1-2 gives the full variable domain: SAVISQKPSRDICQRGTSLTIQCQVDSQVTMMFWYRQQPGQSLTLIATANQGSEATYESGFVIDKFPISRPNLTFSTLTVSNMSPEDSSIYLCSVEGDRGFGYGYTFGSGTRLTVV.

The chain employs TRBV5-1 and TRBJ1-1; D may be TRBD1 (6 bases). The CDR3 runs 15 residues. Per the germline V gene, CDR1 is SGHRS and CDR2 is YFSETQ. V was shortened by 7 bases and J by 1 base, with 17 bases between the two germline ends. The CDR3 nucleotides are TGCGCCAGCTCAACAGGGACCCAGGGGAACACTGAAGCTTTCTTT. As protein: CASSTGTQGNTEAFF.

In this sample, this clone turned up a few times. The chain links TRBV18 to TRBJ1-2; D is undetermined. The CDR3 loop spans 12 amino acids. V was clipped by 5 bases and J by 4 bases, with 8 bases between them. The germline CDR1 and CDR2 sequences are KGHSH and LQKENI. The chain's CDR3 is CASSSRAYGYTF. The CDR3 nucleotides are TGTGCCAGCTCATCCCGAGCCTATGGCTACACCTTC.

The chain joins TRBV13 to TRBJ1-2; 7 positions match TRBD1. The CDR3 runs to 13 residues. Per germline, CDR1 PRHDT and CDR2 FYEKMQ (reference sequence). The V and J ends lost 5 bases and 4 bases, in that order; junction bases with no gene match: 4. CDR3 residues: CASSPGTAYGYTF. CDR3 sequence (DNA): TGTGCCAGCAGCCCGGGGACAGCCTATGGCTACACCTTC.

The J gene is TRBJ2-2, the V gene TRBV7-9; 10 nucleotides line up with TRBD2. V shed 5 bases and J 3 bases; nucleotides not matched to a gene: 3. Germline CDR1 and CDR2: SEHNR and FQNEAQ (reference sequence). CDR3 length: 15 amino acids. The DNA of the CDR3 is TGTGCCAGCAGCCCCGGACTAGCGGACACCGGGGAGCTGTTTTTT. Its translation is CASSPGLADTGELFF.

V and J are TRBV15 and TRBJ2-3; D gene ambiguous. There are 14 residues in the CDR3. V lost 0 bases, J lost 6 bases, and 10 bases lay in between. Germline V gives CDR1 LNHNV, CDR2 YYDKDF (reference sequence). The CDR3 DNA sequence: TGTGCCACCAGCAGAGATAATAGTGCTGATACGCAGTATTTT. Its protein is CATSRDNSADTQYF.